These 16 T cell receptor beta chains originate from one sample sequenced in a study of T cell changes during pregnancy in multiple sclerosis. TCRdb's copy holds only in-frame clones and misses some; the assay was immunoSEQ multiplex PCR. This sample yields 40,000 to 60,000 clones, of which over 80% are seen a single time; around 0.5% belongs to the top ten. The starting material was CD4+ T cells from peripheral blood mononuclear cells, obtained after pregnancy. Receptors were obtained from a female donor with multiple sclerosis, enrolled in a pregnancy study.

The gene calls are TRBV19 and TRBJ1-1, with 12 bases matching TRBD1. Losses at the gene ends were 6 bases for V and 7 bases for J; bases not matched to a gene: 6. This CDR3 contains 14 residues. Germline V lookup: CDR1 LNHDA, CDR2 SQIVND (reference sequence). Written as DNA, the CDR3 is TGTGCCAGTAGACTGGGACAGGGGGCCAGTGAAGCTTTCTTT. As protein: CASRLGQGASEAFF.

This sequence joins TRBV11-3 and TRBJ2-1; 13 positions agree with TRBD2. Germline CDR1 reads SGHNT; CDR2 reads YENEEA. V lost 4 bases to trimming and J lost 7 bases; unmatched junction nucleotides: 10. This CDR3 region has 17 residues. The CDR3 loop reads CASSSESGLAGLNEQFF. Here the CDR3 DNA reads TGTGCCAGCAGCTCCGAGTCGGGACTAGCGGGATTAAATGAGCAGTTCTTC. The full variable domain, in which reference TRBV11-3 and TRBJ2-1 provide the parts outside the CDR3, is EAGVVQSPRYKIIEKKQPVAFWCNPISGHNTLYWYLQNLGQGPELLIRYENEEAVDDSQLPKDRFSAERLKGVDSTLKIQPAELGDSAVYLCASSSESGLAGLNEQFFGPGTRLTVL.

The rearrangement links TRBV7-2 to TRBJ2-5; 11 bases align to TRBD1. Germline V gene sequence: CDR1 SGHTA, CDR2 FQGNSA. V lost 5 bases to trimming and J lost 5 bases; unmatched junction nucleotides: 1. CDR3 length equals 13 residues. CDR3 sequence (DNA): TGTGCCAGCAGCGGGGACAGGGGGGAGACCCAGTACTTC. This translates into CASSGDRGETQYF.

V is TRBV2 and J is TRBJ2-1; possibly TRBD2 for D (5 bases). This CDR3 has 14 residues. Trimming left V 5 bases short and J 4 bases short, with 12 bases between. CDR1 is SNHLY, CDR2 FYNNEI, per germline. CDR3 sequence: CASSRTFYYNEQFF. The CDR3 DNA reads as TGTGCCAGCAGTCGGACTTTTTATTACAATGAGCAGTTCTTC.

Here the CDR3 DNA reads TGTGCCAGCAGTGAACTAGCGGGAGGTTTGTTAAATGAGCAGTTCTTC. Protein product: CASSELAGGLLNEQFF. This chain uses TRBV6-1 with TRBJ2-1, with 11 bases matching TRBD2. Germline-derived CDR1 and CDR2 are MNHNS and SASEGT. The CDR3 is made up of 16 amino acids. V trimming: 2 bases; J trimming: 7 bases; junction bases outside the gene matches: 7.

V is TRBV7-3 and J is TRBJ2-3; 9 nucleotides agree with TRBD2. V shed 8 bases and J 4 bases; nucleotides not matched to a gene: 13. The CDR3 contains 16 residues. Germline CDR1 reads SGHTA; CDR2 reads FQGTGA. The CDR3 region is CASAPFSGSSADTQYF. The CDR3 DNA follows: TGTGCCAGCGCCCCCTTTAGCGGGAGTAGCGCAGATACGCAGTATTTT.

The rearrangement uses TRBV12-2 and TRBJ2-7; the table assigns TRBD1, which was not confirmed against the DNA. TRBV12-2 is a pseudogene locus. This CDR3 comprises 13 residues. CDR3 in DNA: TGTGCAAGTCGCTTAGGGCCCCCCGGGACAGGGTACTTC. It translates to CASRLGPPGTGYF.

The rearrangement joins TRBV28 to TRBJ2-7; possible D gene TRBD2, 5 bases. CDR3 length equals 13 residues. V lost 5 bases to trimming and J lost 1 base, with 9 bases between them. Germline V gene sequence: CDR1 MDHEN, CDR2 SYDVKM. In DNA, the CDR3 is TGTGCCAGCAGTCCCAGCGGTTCCTACGAGCAGTACTTC. The encoded protein is CASSPSGSYEQYF.

V is TRBV14 and J is TRBJ2-2; D may be TRBD1 (5 bases). V lost 2 bases and J 4 bases, leaving 8 bases between the germline ends. The germline V gene has CDR1 SGHDN and CDR2 FVKESK. The CDR3 contains 14 residues. The CDR3 DNA sequence: TGTGCCAGCAGCCAAAGGGGAAGCACCGGGGAGCTGTTTTTT. As protein: CASSQRGSTGELFF.

The chain links TRBV7-3 to TRBJ2-7, with D perhaps matching TRBD1 (7 bases). V was cut by 3 bases and J by 6 bases, with 12 bases left in between. The length of the CDR3 is 13 residues. The germline V gene has CDR1 SGHTA and CDR2 FQGTGA. The CDR3 sequence: CASSFQGGGEQYF. CDR3 sequence (DNA): TGTGCCAGCAGCTTCCAGGGGGGCGGCGAGCAGTACTTC.

The chain has TRBV25-1 and TRBJ2-2; 9 nucleotides align to TRBD2. The V segment lost 6 bases and the J segment 6 bases; nucleotides outside the gene matches: 8. Germline CDR1 MGHDK, CDR2 SYGVNS. CDR3 size: 15 residues. The CDR3 DNA reads TGTGCCAGCAGCGTTAGCGGGAGTAGGGCCGGGGAGCTGTTTTTT. It translates to CASSVSGSRAGELFF.

The chain uses TRBV5-6 and TRBJ2-1; the match to TRBD2 covers 7 bases. The CDR3 is 14 residues long. V dropped 4 bases and J dropped 5; count of bases not matched to a gene: 6. From germline, CDR1 is SGHDT and CDR2 YYEEEE. The CDR3 DNA reads as TGTGCCAGCAGCCATGAGCGGGAACACAATGAGCAGTTCTTC. It yields the protein CASSHEREHNEQFF.

The chain couples TRBV2 to TRBJ2-3; TRBD1 agrees at 9 bases. The J segment lost 0 bases and the V segment lost 3 bases, leaving 4 bases of the junction unmatched. CDR1 and CDR2 (germline): SNHLY, FYNNEI. The CDR3 spans 16 residues. The CDR3 DNA reads as TGTGCCAGCAGTGATGGGACAGGGTTTAGCACAGATACGCAGTATTTT. This translates into CASSDGTGFSTDTQYF.

The chain carries TRBV21-1 and TRBJ2-1; the D call in the table, TRBD2, was not verified against the DNA. TRBV21-1 is flagged as a pseudogene. The CDR3 totals 19 residues. The chain's CDR3 is CASSKVELARDLIDNEQFF. The CDR3 DNA reads as TGTGCCAGCAGCAAAGTCGAGTTGGCGCGGGACCTTATAGACAATGAGCAGTTCTTC.

The rearrangement joins TRBV19 to TRBJ2-1; D is perhaps TRBD1 (5 bases). This CDR3 has 12 amino acids. In germline, CDR1 is LNHDA, CDR2 SQIVND (reference sequence). Trimming left V 1 base short and J 13 bases short, with 11 bases between. The DNA of the CDR3 is TGTGCCAGTAGTATAGTCCAGGGCCCACAGTTCTTC. Translating it yields CASSIVQGPQFF.

The chain recombines TRBV11-2 with TRBJ1-4; TRBD1 is a possible D gene (6 bases). This CDR3 is 14 amino acids long. Deletions cut 7 bases from V and 6 bases from J, with 15 bases between. CDR1 is SGHAT, CDR2 FQNNGV, per germline. CDR3 protein: CASKLRGADEKLFF. The CDR3 bases are TGTGCCAGCAAACTTCGGGGGGCGGATGAAAAACTGTTTTTT.